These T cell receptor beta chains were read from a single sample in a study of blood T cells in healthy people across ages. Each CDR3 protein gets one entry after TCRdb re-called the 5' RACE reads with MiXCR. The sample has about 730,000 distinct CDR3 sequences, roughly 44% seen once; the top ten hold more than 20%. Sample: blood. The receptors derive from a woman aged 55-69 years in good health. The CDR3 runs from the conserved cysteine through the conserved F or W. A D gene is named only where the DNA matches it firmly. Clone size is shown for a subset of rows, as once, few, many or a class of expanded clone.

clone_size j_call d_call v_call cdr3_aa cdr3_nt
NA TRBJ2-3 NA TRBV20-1 CSASHRGTDTQYF TGCAGTGCTAGTCACAGGGGCACAGATACGCAGTATTTT
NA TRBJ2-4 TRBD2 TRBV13 CASSLSGGGLAKNIQYF TGTGCCAGCAGCTTAAGCGGGGGGGGTCTAGCCAAAAACATTCAGTACTTC
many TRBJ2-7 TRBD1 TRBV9 CASSPLGQDYEQYF TGTGCCAGCAGCCCCCTGGGACAGGACTACGAGCAGTACTTC
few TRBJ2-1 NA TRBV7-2 CASSLAPRRSGDEQFF TGTGCCAGCAGCTTAGCGCCTCGGAGGTCCGGGGATGAGCAGTTCTTC
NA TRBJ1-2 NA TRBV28 CASSLTSGIQDYGYTF TGTGCCAGCAGTTTAACCTCCGGGATTCAAGACTATGGCTACACCTTC
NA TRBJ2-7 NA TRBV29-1 CSVSGSYEQYF TGCAGCGTATCGGGCTCCTACGAGCAGTACTTC
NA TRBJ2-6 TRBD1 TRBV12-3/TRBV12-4 CASSADRSPHVLTF TGTGCCAGCAGTGCGGACAGGTCCCCTCACGTCCTGACTTTC
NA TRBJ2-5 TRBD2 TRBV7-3 CASSLIQTSGRVETQYF TGTGCCAGCAGCTTAATCCAGACTAGCGGGAGAGTGGAGACCCAGTACTTC
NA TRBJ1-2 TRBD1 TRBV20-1 CSASGYRGASGYTF TGCAGTGCTAGCGGATACAGGGGAGCTTCTGGCTACACCTTC
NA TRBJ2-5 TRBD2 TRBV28 CASTFGGGKGMIEQYF TGTGCCAGCACCTTCGGCGGGGGGAAGGGGATGATAGAGCAGTACTTC
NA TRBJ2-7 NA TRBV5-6 CASSWTDEAQYF TGTGCCAGCAGCTGGACCGATGAGGCCCAGTACTTC
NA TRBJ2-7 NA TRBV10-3 CAISEAHAPNYEQYF TGTGCCATCAGCGAGGCGCACGCCCCGAACTACGAGCAGTACTTC
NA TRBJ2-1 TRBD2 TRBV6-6 CASIDSSGSSYNEQFF TGTGCCAGCATCGACTCTAGCGGGAGTTCCTACAATGAGCAGTTCTTC
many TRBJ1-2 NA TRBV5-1 CASSPDNYGYTF TGTGCCAGCAGCCCGGACAACTATGGCTACACCTTC
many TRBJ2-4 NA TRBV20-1 CSLRGAGKNIQYF TGCAGTCTACGGGGGGCGGGCAAAAACATTCAGTACTTC
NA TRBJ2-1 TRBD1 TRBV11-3 CASSSRRPLTGSSYNEQFF TGTGCCAGCAGCTCCCGCCGACCCCTGACAGGGAGCTCCTACAATGAGCAGTTCTTC
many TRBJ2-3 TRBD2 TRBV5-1 CASSLEAGGTDTQYF TGCGCCAGCAGCTTGGAGGCGGGAGGGACAGATACGCAGTATTTT
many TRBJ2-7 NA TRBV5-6 CASSFPWRGEDYEQYF TGTGCCAGCAGCTTCCCCTGGAGAGGAGAGGACTACGAGCAGTACTTC
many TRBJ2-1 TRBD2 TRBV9 CASSVDGGGSYNEQFF TGTGCCAGCAGCGTAGATGGGGGGGGCTCCTACAATGAGCAGTTCTTC
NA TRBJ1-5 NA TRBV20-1 CSARSRSGGQPQHF TGCAGTGCTAGAAGCAGGTCGGGGGGTCAGCCCCAGCATTTT
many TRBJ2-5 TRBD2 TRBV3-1 CASRGTSGETQYF TGTGCCAGCCGGGGGACTAGCGGCGAGACCCAGTACTTC
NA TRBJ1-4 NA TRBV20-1 CSARGSGKEKLFF TGCAGTGCTAGAGGCAGTGGAAAAGAAAAACTGTTTTTT
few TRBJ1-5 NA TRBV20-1 CSAKTRGGAYGSNQPQHF TGCAGTGCTAAGACGCGGGGGGGGGCCTACGGGAGCAATCAGCCCCAGCATTTT
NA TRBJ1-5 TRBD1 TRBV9 CASSVGQGNEPQHF TGTGCCAGCAGCGTAGGACAGGGGAATGAGCCCCAGCATTTT
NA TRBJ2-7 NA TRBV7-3 CASSPSGKRSYEQYF TGTGCCAGCAGCCCCTCGGGGAAGAGAAGCTACGAGCAGTACTTC
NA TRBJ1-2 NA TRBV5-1 CASSPPWAADDGYTF TGCGCCAGCAGTCCCCCTTGGGCAGCGGACGATGGCTACACCTTC
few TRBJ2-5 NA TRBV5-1 CASSLVPLGLTVSETQYF TGCGCCAGCAGCTTGGTTCCACTCGGACTGACAGTTTCAGAGACCCAGTACTTC
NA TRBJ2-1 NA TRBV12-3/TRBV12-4 CASSCVPASSNEQFF TGTGCCAGCAGCTGTGTCCCAGCAAGTTCCAACGAGCAGTTCTTC
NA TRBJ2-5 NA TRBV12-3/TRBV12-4 CASSSLVGEETQYF TGTGCCAGCAGCTCTCTGGTAGGGGAGGAGACCCAGTACTTC
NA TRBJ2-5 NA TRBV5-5 CASSFQGLGIETQYF TGTGCCAGCAGCTTTCAGGGATTGGGAATTGAGACCCAGTACTTC
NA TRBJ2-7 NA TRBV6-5 CASSSGADYEQYF TGTGCCAGCAGTTCGGGGGCGGACTACGAGCAGTACTTC
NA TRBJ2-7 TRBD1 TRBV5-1 CASSLDRGSDEQYF TGCGCCAGCAGCTTGGACAGGGGGAGTGACGAGCAGTACTTC
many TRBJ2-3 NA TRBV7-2 CASSLAWGSTDTQYF TGTGCCAGCAGCTTAGCTTGGGGGAGCACAGATACGCAGTATTTT
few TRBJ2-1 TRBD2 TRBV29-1 CSVSETSDKRYNEQFF TGCAGCGTTTCAGAAACTAGCGATAAACGCTACAATGAGCAGTTCTTC
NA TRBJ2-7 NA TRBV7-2 CASSSQGEAGNEQYF TGTGCCAGCAGCTCCCAAGGAGAGGCCGGAAATGAGCAGTACTTC
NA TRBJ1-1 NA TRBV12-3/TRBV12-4 CASSPPRGVNTEAFF TGTGCCAGCAGTCCCCCAAGGGGGGTCAACACTGAAGCTTTCTTT
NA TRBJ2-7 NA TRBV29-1 CSVRETPYEQYF TGCAGCGTTCGGGAGACACCCTACGAGCAGTACTTC
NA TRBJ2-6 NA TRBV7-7 CASSSESGANVLTF TGTGCCAGCAGCTCTGAGTCCGGGGCCAACGTCCTGACTTTC
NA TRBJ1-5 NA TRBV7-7 CAGSHRTREGNQPQHF TGTGCCGGCAGCCACCGGACAAGGGAAGGCAATCAGCCCCAGCATTTT
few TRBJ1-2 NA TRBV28 CASSTAEGLANYGYTF TGTGCCAGCAGTACCGCGGAGGGGTTAGCTAACTATGGCTACACCTTC
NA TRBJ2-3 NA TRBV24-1 CATSERTDSTDTQYF TGTGCCACCAGTGAAAGGACAGATAGCACAGATACGCAGTATTTT
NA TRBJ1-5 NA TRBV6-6 CASRGHPNQPLHF TGTGCCAGCAGGGGACACCCCAATCAGCCCCTGCATTTT
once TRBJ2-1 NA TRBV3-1 CASSQTLNEQFF TGTGCCAGCAGCCAAACCCTCAATGAGCAGTTCTTC
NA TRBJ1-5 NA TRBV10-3 CAISESDSNQPQHF TGTGCCATCAGTGAGTCTGACAGCAATCAGCCCCAGCATTTT
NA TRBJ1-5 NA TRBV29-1 CSVGDRSNQPQHF TGCAGCGTTGGGGACCGTAGCAATCAGCCCCAGCATTTT
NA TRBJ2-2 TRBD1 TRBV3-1 CASSQVAGGAYTGELFF TGTGCCAGCAGCCAAGTCGCAGGGGGCGCATACACCGGGGAGCTGTTTTTT
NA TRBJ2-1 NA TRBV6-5 CASSVRTAYNEQFF TGTGCCAGCAGTGTGCGGACAGCCTACAATGAGCAGTTCTTC
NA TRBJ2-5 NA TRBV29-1 CSVLAETQYF TGCAGCGTCCTAGCAGAGACCCAGTACTTC
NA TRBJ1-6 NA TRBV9 CTSSVGLEGSPLHF TGTACCAGCAGCGTAGGCCTAGAAGGTTCACCCCTCCACTTT
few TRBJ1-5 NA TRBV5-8 CASSLVGARHGNQPQHF TGTGCCAGCAGCTTGGTGGGGGCCCGACACGGCAATCAGCCCCAGCATTTT
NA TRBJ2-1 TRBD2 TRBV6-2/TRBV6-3 CASIISGTTREQFF TGTGCCAGCATCATTAGCGGGACCACAAGGGAGCAGTTCTTC
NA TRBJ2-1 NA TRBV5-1 CASRYDRTVPFF TGCGCCAGCAGATATGACAGGACCGTACCGTTCTTC